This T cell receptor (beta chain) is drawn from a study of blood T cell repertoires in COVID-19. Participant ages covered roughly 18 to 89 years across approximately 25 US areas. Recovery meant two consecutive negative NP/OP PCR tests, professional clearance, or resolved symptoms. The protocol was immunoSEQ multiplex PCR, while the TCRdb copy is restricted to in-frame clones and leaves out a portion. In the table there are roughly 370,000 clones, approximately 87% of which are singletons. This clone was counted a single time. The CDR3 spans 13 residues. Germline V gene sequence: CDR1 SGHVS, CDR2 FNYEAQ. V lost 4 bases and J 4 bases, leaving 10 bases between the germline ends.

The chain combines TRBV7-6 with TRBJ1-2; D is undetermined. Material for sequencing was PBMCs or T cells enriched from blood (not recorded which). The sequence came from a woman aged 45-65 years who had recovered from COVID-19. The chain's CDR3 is CASSSAGFYGYTF. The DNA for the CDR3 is TGTGCCAGCAGCTCGGCAGGATTCTATGGCTACACCTTC.